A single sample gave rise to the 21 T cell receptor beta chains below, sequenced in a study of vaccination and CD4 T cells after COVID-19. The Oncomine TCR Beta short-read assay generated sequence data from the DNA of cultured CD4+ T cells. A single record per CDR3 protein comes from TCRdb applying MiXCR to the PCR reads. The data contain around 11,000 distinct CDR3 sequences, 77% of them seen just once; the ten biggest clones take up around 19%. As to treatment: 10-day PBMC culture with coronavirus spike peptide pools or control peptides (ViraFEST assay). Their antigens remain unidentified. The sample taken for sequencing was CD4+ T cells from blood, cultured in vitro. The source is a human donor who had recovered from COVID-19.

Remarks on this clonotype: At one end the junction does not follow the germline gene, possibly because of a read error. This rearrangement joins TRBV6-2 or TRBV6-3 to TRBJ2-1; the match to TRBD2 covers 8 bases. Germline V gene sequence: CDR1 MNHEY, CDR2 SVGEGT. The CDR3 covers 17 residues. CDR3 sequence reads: CASIPVAKAGAPLERFF. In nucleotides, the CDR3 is TGTGCCAGCATCCCCGTCGCCAAAGCGGGAGCCCCCTTGGAGCGGTTCTTC.

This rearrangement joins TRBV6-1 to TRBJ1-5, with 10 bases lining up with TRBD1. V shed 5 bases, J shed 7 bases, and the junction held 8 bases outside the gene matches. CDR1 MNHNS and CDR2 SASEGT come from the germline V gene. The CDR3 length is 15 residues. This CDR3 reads CASSRLTGGLQPQHF. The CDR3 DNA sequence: TGTGCCAGCAGTCGTCTGACAGGGGGCTTACAGCCCCAGCATTTT.

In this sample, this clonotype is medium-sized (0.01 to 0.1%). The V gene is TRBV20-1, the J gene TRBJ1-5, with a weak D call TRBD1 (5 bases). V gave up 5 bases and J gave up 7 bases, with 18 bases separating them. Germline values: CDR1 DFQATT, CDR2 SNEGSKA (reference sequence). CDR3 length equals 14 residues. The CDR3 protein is CSAPPDTVGQPQHF. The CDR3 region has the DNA TGCAGTGCTCCCCCGGACACCGTGGGACAGCCCCAGCATTTT.

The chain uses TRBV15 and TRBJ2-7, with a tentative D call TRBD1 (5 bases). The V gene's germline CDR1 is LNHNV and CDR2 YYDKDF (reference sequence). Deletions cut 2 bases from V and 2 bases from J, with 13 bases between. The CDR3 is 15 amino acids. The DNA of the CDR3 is TGTGCCACCAGCAGACCCACTGACAGCCCCTACGAGCAGTACTTC. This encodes CATSRPTDSPYEQYF.

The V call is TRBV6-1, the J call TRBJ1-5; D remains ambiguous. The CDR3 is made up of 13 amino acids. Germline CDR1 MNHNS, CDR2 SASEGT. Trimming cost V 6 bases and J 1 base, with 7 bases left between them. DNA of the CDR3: TGTGCCAGCAGAAGGGAGAGCAATCAGCCCCAGCATTTT. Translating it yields CASRRESNQPQHF.

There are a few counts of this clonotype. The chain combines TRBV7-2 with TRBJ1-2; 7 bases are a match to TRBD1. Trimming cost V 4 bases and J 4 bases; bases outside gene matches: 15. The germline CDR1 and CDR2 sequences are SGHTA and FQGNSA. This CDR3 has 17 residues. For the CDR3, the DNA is TGTGCCAGCAGCTCCCGCGGACAGGCCAGTGGACCCTATGGCTACACCTTC. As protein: CASSSRGQASGPYGYTF. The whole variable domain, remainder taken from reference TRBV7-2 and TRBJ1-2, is GAGVSQSPSNKVTEKGKDVELRCDPISGHTALYWYRQSLGQGLEFLIYFQGNSAPDKSGLPSDRFSAERTGGSVSTLTIQRTQQEDSAVYLCASSSRGQASGPYGYTFGSGTRLTVV.

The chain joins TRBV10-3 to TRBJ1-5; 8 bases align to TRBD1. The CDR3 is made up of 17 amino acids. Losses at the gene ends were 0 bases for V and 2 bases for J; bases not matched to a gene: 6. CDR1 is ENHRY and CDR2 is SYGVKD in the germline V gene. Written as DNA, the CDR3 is TGTGCCATCAGTGAGTCCTACAGGGGGGGAGGCAATCAGCCCCAGCATTTT. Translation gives CAISESYRGGGNQPQHF.

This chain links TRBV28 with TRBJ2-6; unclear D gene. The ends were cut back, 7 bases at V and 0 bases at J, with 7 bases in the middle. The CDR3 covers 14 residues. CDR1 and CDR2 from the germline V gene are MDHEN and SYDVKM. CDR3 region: CASTRPSGANVLTF. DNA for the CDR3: TGTGCCAGCACCCGGCCCTCTGGGGCCAACGTCCTGACTTTC. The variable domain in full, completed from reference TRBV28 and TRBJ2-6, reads DVKVTQSSRYLVKRTGEKVFLECVQDMDHENMFWYRQDPGLGLRLIYFSYDVKMKEKGDIPEGYSVSREKKERFSLILESASTNQTSMYLCASTRPSGANVLTFGAGSRLTVL.

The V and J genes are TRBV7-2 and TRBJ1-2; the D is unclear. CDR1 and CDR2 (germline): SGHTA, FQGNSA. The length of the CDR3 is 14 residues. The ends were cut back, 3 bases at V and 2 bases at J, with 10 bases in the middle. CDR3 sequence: CASSLRTANYGYTF. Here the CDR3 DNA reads TGTGCCAGCAGCTTGAGGACGGCGAACTATGGCTACACCTTC.

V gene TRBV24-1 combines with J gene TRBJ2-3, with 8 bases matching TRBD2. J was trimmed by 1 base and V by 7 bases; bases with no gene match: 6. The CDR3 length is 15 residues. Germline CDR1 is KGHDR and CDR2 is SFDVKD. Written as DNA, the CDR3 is TGTGCCACCAGCCACGTAGCGGGGCGCACAGATACGCAGTATTTT. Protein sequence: CATSHVAGRTDTQYF.

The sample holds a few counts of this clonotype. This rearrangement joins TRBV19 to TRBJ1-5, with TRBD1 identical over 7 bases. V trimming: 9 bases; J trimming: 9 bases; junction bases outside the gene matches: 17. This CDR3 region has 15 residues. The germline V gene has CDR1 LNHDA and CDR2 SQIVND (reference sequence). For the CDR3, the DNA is TGTGCCAGCTCCTCCAGGGGGAGCCCGGCTTCGCCCCAGCATTTT. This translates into CASSSRGSPASPQHF.

The CDR3 DNA sequence: TGCGCCAGCAATGGGCGGTCCGGAACTGAAGCTTTCTTT. Its protein is CASNGRSGTEAFF. The chain carries TRBV10-2 and TRBJ1-1; D is uncertain. The germline V gene encodes CDR1 WSHSY and CDR2 SAAADI. The CDR3 has 13 amino acids. V lost 7 bases to trimming and J lost 5 bases, with 14 bases between them.

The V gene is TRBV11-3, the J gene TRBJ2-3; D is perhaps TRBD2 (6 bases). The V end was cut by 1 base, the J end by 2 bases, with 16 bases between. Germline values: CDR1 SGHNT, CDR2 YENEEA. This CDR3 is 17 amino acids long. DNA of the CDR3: TGTGCCAGCAGCTTAGTAGAAGGTGGAGGGCTCACAGATACGCAGTATTTT. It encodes CASSLVEGGGLTDTQYF.

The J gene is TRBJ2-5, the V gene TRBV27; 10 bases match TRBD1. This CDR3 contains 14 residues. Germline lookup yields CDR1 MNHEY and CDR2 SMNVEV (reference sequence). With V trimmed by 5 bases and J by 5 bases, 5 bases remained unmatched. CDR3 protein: CASSPRTGGETQYF. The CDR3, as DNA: TGTGCCAGCAGTCCCCGGACAGGGGGGGAGACCCAGTACTTC.

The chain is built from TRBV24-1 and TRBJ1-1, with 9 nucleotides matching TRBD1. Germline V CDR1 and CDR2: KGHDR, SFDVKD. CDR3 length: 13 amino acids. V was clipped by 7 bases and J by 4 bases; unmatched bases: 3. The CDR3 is CATRRQGGTEAFF. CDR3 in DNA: TGTGCCACCAGACGACAGGGGGGCACTGAAGCTTTCTTT.

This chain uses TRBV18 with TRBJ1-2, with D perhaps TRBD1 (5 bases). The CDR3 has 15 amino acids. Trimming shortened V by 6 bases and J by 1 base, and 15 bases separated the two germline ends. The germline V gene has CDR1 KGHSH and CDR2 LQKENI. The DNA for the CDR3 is TGTGCCAGCTCTCGTTACGATGACAGTAACTATGGCTACACCTTC. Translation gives CASSRYDDSNYGYTF.

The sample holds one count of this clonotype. CDR3 sequence: CASSLYSGKTYEQYF. As DNA, the CDR3 is TGTGCCAGCAGTTTATATAGCGGGAAGACCTACGAGCAGTACTTC. This sequence joins TRBV27 and TRBJ2-7; TRBD2 agrees at 8 bases. This CDR3 comprises 15 residues. Germline-derived CDR1 and CDR2 are MNHEY and SMNVEV (reference sequence). V trimming: 1 base; J trimming: 2 bases; junction bases outside the gene matches: 4.

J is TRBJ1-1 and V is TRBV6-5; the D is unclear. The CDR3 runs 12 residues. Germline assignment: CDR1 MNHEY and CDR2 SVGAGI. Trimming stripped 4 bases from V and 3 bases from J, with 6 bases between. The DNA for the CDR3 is TGTGCCAGCAGTTTTCGGGACACTGAAGCTTTCTTT. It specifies CASSFRDTEAFF.

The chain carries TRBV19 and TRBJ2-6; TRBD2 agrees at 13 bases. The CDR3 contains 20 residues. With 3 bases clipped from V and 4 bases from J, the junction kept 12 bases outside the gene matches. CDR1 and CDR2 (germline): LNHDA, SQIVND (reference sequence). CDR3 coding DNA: TGTGCCAGTAGTATTCCCAGGACTAGCGGGAGAACACCGGGGGCCAACGTCCTGACTTTC. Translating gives CASSIPRTSGRTPGANVLTF.

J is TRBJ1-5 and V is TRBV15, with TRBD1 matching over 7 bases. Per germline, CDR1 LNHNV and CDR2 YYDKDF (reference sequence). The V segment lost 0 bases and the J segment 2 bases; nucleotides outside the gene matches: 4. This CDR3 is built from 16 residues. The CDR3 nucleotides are TGTGCCACCAGCAGAGATGGCGGGACAGGCAATCAGCCCCAGCATTTT. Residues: CATSRDGGTGNQPQHF.

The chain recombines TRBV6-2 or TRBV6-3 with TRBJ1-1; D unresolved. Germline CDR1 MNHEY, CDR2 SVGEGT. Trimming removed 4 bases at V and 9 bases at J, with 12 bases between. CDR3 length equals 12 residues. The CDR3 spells CASSWVGQKAFF. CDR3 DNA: TGTGCCAGCAGTTGGGTCGGGCAGAAAGCTTTCTTT.